This entry describes one T cell receptor (beta chain). The data are from a study of blood T cell repertoires in COVID-19. The overall study: Italy, Spain and the United States were the sources of the convalescent and acute COVID-19 samples. The analysed material was cDNA or gDNA that came from T cells, B-cell-depleted T cells, or PBMCs.

As processed by the authors: Counts of nucleated cells, estimated from reference gene primer amplification, were obtained. Profiling relied on immunoSEQ multiplex PCR, and the TCRdb table lists in-frame clones only, not all of them. The V and J calls and the clone size are those of that table, but D and trimming were determined from the DNA. This sample has 85,000 to 100,000 clones, with around three quarters found just once. J lost 5 bases, V lost 2 bases, and 8 bases had no gene match. Per the germline V gene, CDR1 is SGHRS and CDR2 is YFSETQ. This CDR3 region has 16 residues. The gene calls are TRBV5-1 and TRBJ2-2; 8 bases match TRBD2. The TCR was taken from a woman in her sixties in a cohort sampled during active or convalescent COVID-19. The sequenced material came from peripheral blood. This CDR3 is CASSLAGAARTGELFF. CDR3 nucleotides: TGCGCCAGCAGCTTAGCGGGGGCGGCAAGGACCGGGGAGCTGTTTTTT.